Below, 24 T cell receptor beta chains from the same sample are listed, as sequenced in a study of breast tumors, draining lymph nodes, adjacent tissues. From the multiplex PCR reads, TCRdb called clonotypes with MiXCR, one entry per CDR3 protein. The table records approximately 40,000 distinct CDR3 sequences, 35% to 45% of them present only once. Sequencing was performed on breast tumor tissue. Every receptor here comes from a female donor with breast cancer. Some clones in this sample may be carry-over from other donors' samples.

This clonotype was observed many times. The V call is TRBV5-4, the J call TRBJ2-2; no definite D call. The CDR3 has 13 residues. The V gene's germline CDR1 is SGHNT and CDR2 YYREEE (reference sequence). Trimming stripped 4 bases from V and 6 bases from J, with 10 bases between. The CDR3 here is CASSHWWAGELFF. The CDR3 region has the DNA TGTGCCAGCAGCCACTGGTGGGCCGGGGAGCTGTTTTTT.

The V gene is TRBV12-5, the J gene TRBJ2-7; TRBD2 is a possible D gene (6 bases). CDR1 is LGHNT and CDR2 is FRNRAP in the germline V gene. This CDR3 contains 18 residues. Deletions cut 2 bases from V and 2 bases from J, with 22 bases between. The CDR3 protein is CASGLWGVGPGPPYEQYF. The DNA for the CDR3 is TGTGCTAGTGGTTTGTGGGGGGTGGGGCCGGGCCCCCCCTACGAGCAGTACTTC. Variable domain in full (rest from reference TRBV12-5 and TRBJ2-7): DARVTQTPRHKVTEMGQEVTMRCQPILGHNTVFWYRQTMMQGLELLAYFRNRAPLDDSGMPKDRFSAEMPDATLATLKIQPSEPRDSAVYFCASGLWGVGPGPPYEQYFGPGTRLTVT.

A note on this clonotype: Since a much larger clone is just one base distant, this may be a read error. This chain connects TRBV5-1 to TRBJ2-5; D not resolved. CDR3 length: 15 residues. Per the germline V gene, CDR1 is SGHRS and CDR2 is YFSETQ. In DNA form, the CDR3 reads TGCGCCAGCAGCTTGTCGCGAGGTTGGGAAGAGACCCCGTACTTC. Its protein is CASSLSRGWEETPYF.

This clonotype was detected many times. This rearrangement joins TRBV7-2 to TRBJ2-2; D unclear. The V gene's germline CDR1 is SGHTA and CDR2 FQGNSA. This CDR3 is built from 13 residues. The V end was cut by 2 bases, the J end by 3 bases, with 4 bases between. The CDR3 DNA reads as TGTGCCAGCAGCTTAACTTACACCGGGGAGCTGTTTTTT. Its translation is CASSLTYTGELFF.

The sample holds many counts of this clonotype. The chain combines TRBV12-3 or TRBV12-4 with TRBJ2-5; 7 nucleotides match TRBD1. Germline trimming cut 6 bases from V and 2 bases from J; bases unmatched to any gene: 6. This CDR3 is 14 amino acids long. CDR3 in DNA: TGTGCCAGCAGCCCCGGGACAGTTCAAGAGACCCAGTACTTC. The encoded protein is CASSPGTVQETQYF.

This clonotype showed up just once. The chain couples TRBV10-3 to TRBJ1-2; TRBD1 is a possible D gene (6 bases). Germline V CDR1 and CDR2: ENHRY, SYGVKD. This CDR3 spans 15 amino acids. Trimming removed 0 bases from V and 1 base from J, with 9 bases in between. CDR3 sequence: CAISESRGSNYGYTF. The CDR3 DNA reads as TGTGCCATCAGTGAGTCCAGGGGAAGTAACTATGGCTACACCTTC.

The sample holds many counts of this clonotype. V and J are TRBV20-1 and TRBJ2-1, with D possibly being TRBD2 (6 bases). Trimming shortened V by 6 bases and J by 7 bases, and 22 bases separated the two germline ends. CDR3 size: 15 residues. CDR1 DFQATT and CDR2 SNEGSKA come from the germline V gene (reference sequence). CDR3 residues: CSAWVAGSSRNEQFF. DNA for the CDR3: TGCAGTGCCTGGGTGGCGGGATCTTCCCGGAATGAGCAGTTCTTC.

A remark on this clonotype: An end of the junction differs from the germline gene, which may be a read error. For the CDR3, the DNA is TGTGCCAGCAGCCAAGGCCTAGCGGGGGGCTCCTACGATGAGCAGTTCTTC. It encodes CASSQGLAGGSYDEQFF. The chain couples TRBV3-1 to TRBJ2-1; 11 bases fit TRBD2. The germline gives CDR1 LGHDT, CDR2 YNNKEL (reference sequence). There are 17 residues in the CDR3.

This clonotype was observed once. The gene calls are TRBV2 and TRBJ2-1, with 13 bases fitting TRBD2. V lost 6 bases, J lost 15 bases, and 8 bases stayed unmatched. Germline CDR1 and CDR2: SNHLY and FYNNEI. The CDR3 is made up of 13 amino acids. The CDR3: CASRELAGGPRFF. The CDR3 DNA follows: TGTGCCAGCAGAGAACTAGCGGGGGGGCCTAGGTTCTTC.

Comments on this clonotype: This may arise from a read error, as a much more abundant clone is one base away. This chain uses TRBV7-2 with TRBJ1-2, with D unclear. Germline values: CDR1 SGHTA, CDR2 FQGNSA. This CDR3 is built from 14 residues. Between the trimmed V and J ends, which lost 1 base and 0 bases, there was a span of 6 bases. The CDR3 is CASSLGSANYGYTF. The DNA of the CDR3 is TGTGCCAGCAGCTTAGGTTCAGCTAACTATGGCTACACCTTC.

This clonotype was seen ten or more times. This chain connects TRBV3-1 to TRBJ2-2; 11 positions match TRBD1. Germline-derived CDR1 and CDR2 are LGHDT and YNNKEL (reference sequence). After removal of 5 bases from V and 8 bases from J, the junction contained 7 bases not matched to a gene. The CDR3 extends over 15 amino acids. The CDR3 loop is CASSSRTGGLGELFF. In DNA, the CDR3 is TGTGCCAGCAGCTCACGGACAGGGGGCTTGGGGGAGCTGTTTTTT.

The CDR3 loop is CASGASGNRSEQFF. The DNA of the CDR3 is TGTGCCAGCGGGGCTAGCGGGAACAGGAGTGAGCAGTTCTTC. This chain links TRBV25-1 with TRBJ2-1; TRBD2 matches 9 bases. Germline CDR1 MGHDK, CDR2 SYGVNS. The trim removed 8 bases at V and 9 bases at J, leaving 11 bases unmatched. This CDR3 spans 14 amino acids.

This clonotype was counted ten times or more. This chain connects TRBV6-5 to TRBJ1-2; 7 bases line up with TRBD1. Germline CDR1 reads MNHEY; CDR2 reads SVGAGI. The V segment lost 5 bases and the J segment 1 base; nucleotides outside the gene matches: 10. The CDR3 totals 16 residues. CDR3 loop: CASSKFRTGDNYGYTF. CDR3 bases: TGTGCCAGCAGTAAGTTCCGGACAGGTGATAACTATGGCTACACCTTC.

About this clonotype: A read error may be the cause here, since a much bigger clone is one base away. V usage is TRBV19 and J usage is TRBJ2-1; 7 nucleotides match TRBD2. Germline CDR1 is LNHDA and CDR2 is SQIVND (reference sequence). With V trimmed by 5 bases and J by 4 bases, 5 bases remained unmatched. The CDR3 has 14 residues. The CDR3 protein is CASSGGGEYNEQFF. CDR3 coding DNA: TGTGCCAGTAGTGGGGGGGGGGAATACAATGAGCAGTTCTTC.

This clonotype came up many times. J is TRBJ2-3 and V is TRBV9; D is undetermined. Per germline, CDR1 SGDLS and CDR2 YYNGEE. The V and J ends lost 2 bases and 3 bases respectively, with 7 bases between them. CDR3 length: 13 amino acids. CDR3 nucleotides: TGTGCCAGCAGCGTTGGGGTGACAGATACGCAGTATTTT. This encodes CASSVGVTDTQYF.

This clonotype was seen many times. The J gene is TRBJ2-7, the V gene TRBV6-5; D may match TRBD1 or TRBD2 (5 bases each). The germline V gene encodes CDR1 MNHEY and CDR2 SVGAGI. The CDR3 sequence is 14 residues long. The V and J ends lost 6 bases and 4 bases respectively, with 16 bases between them. CDR3 loop: CASRPPGPAYEQYF. For the CDR3, the DNA is TGTGCCAGCAGACCCCCGGGACCAGCTTACGAGCAGTACTTC.

This clonotype has ten or more counts. The chain joins TRBV9 to TRBJ2-7; 7 bases agree with TRBD2. The J segment lost 6 bases and the V segment lost 0 bases, leaving 9 bases of the junction unmatched. This CDR3 has 15 amino acids. Germline V gene lookup returns CDR1 SGDLS and CDR2 YYNGEE. CDR3 sequence (DNA): TGTGCCAGCAGCGTAGACCGCGCGGGAGTAGGCGAGCAGTACTTC. It encodes CASSVDRAGVGEQYF.

Only one count was recorded for this clonotype. The chain employs TRBV2 and TRBJ1-6; weak D call: TRBD1 (6 bases). The CDR3 runs 15 residues. With 4 bases removed from V and 10 bases from J, the gap between germline ends came to 17 bases. Germline values: CDR1 SNHLY, CDR2 FYNNEI. The CDR3 is CASSVGAGDKSPLHF. The CDR3 region has the DNA TGTGCCAGCAGTGTCGGGGCAGGGGACAAATCACCCCTCCACTTT.

This clonotype was recorded at least ten times. The chain carries TRBV5-1 and TRBJ2-7; TRBD2 matches 13 bases. The junction had 4 bases not matched to a gene; V was cut back by 4 bases and J by 0 bases. This CDR3 is 16 amino acids long. Germline V gene lookup returns CDR1 SGHRS and CDR2 YFSETQ. CDR3 protein: CASSPRTSGGSYEQYF. The DNA of the CDR3 is TGCGCCAGCAGCCCACGGACTAGCGGGGGCTCCTACGAGCAGTACTTC.

This clonotype occurred many times. This chain links TRBV5-6 with TRBJ2-1, with 11 positions matching TRBD2. The CDR3 is made up of 17 amino acids. Germline values: CDR1 SGHDT, CDR2 YYEEEE. V was pared by 0 bases and J by 3 bases, with 5 bases of the junction left unmatched. The CDR3 reads CASSLEASGRNYNEQFF. The DNA of the CDR3 is TGTGCCAGCAGCTTGGAGGCTAGCGGGAGGAACTACAATGAGCAGTTCTTC.

The table lists this clonotype with many counts. The V gene is TRBV20-1, the J gene TRBJ1-2, with D possibly being TRBD1 (6 bases). The germline V gene has CDR1 DFQATT and CDR2 SNEGSKA (reference sequence). The V and J ends lost 4 bases and 8 bases respectively, with 20 bases between them. This CDR3 is 14 amino acids long. The CDR3: CSAIVRGGSTGYTF. Written as DNA, the CDR3 is TGCAGTGCTATCGTGCGGGGGGGCAGTACGGGCTACACCTTC.

This clonotype was counted ten times or more. The chain couples TRBV5-1 to TRBJ2-1; D not resolved. Germline V gives CDR1 SGHRS, CDR2 YFSETQ. Trimming removed 0 bases at V and 4 bases at J, with 8 bases between. The CDR3 has 14 residues. The CDR3 region has the DNA TGCGCCAGCAGCTTGGTTCAGGTATACAATGAGCAGTTCTTC. This gives the protein CASSLVQVYNEQFF.

Many counts were recorded for this clonotype. V gene TRBV13 combines with J gene TRBJ2-1, with 9 bases matching TRBD1. V shed 5 bases and J 5 bases; nucleotides not matched to a gene: 4. The CDR3 is made up of 14 amino acids. Germline CDR1 reads PRHDT; CDR2 reads FYEKMQ (reference sequence). CDR3 residues: CASSLRDRDNEQFF. The CDR3 DNA reads as TGTGCCAGCAGCCTCCGGGACAGGGACAATGAGCAGTTCTTC. The entire variable domain, with the rest obtained from reference TRBV13 and TRBJ2-1, is as follows: AAGVIQSPRHLIKEKRETATLKCYPIPRHDTVYWYQQGPGQDPQFLISFYEKMQSDKGSIPDRFSAQQFSDYHSELNMSSLELGDSALYFCASSLRDRDNEQFFGPGTRLTVL.

CDR3 nucleotide sequence: TGTGCCAGCAGCGTAGGGGGGACGTGGTACTACAATGAGCAGTTCTTC. Protein product: CASSVGGTWYYNEQFF. V is TRBV9 and J is TRBJ2-1, with D perhaps being TRBD1 or TRBD2 (5 bases each). Germline CDR1 is SGDLS and CDR2 is YYNGEE. Trimming pared 0 bases from V and 3 bases from J, leaving 13 bases between. The CDR3 is 16 residues long.